These T cell receptor beta chains were read from a single sample in a study of blood T cell repertoires in COVID-19. TCRdb's table, derived via immunoSEQ multiplex PCR, lists solely in-frame clones and lacks some. This table holds 250,000 to 350,000 clones, approximately 90% found once. The material sequenced was PBMCs or T cells enriched from blood (not recorded which). The origin of the receptors is a woman between 18 and 29 years old who had recovered from COVID-19. The CDR3 runs from the conserved cysteine through the conserved F or W. The D gene is left open where the match is weak. A row's size may be missing; if present it is once, few, many or a size class.

V: TRBV19
J: TRBJ1-5
size: .
D: .
DNA: TGTGCCAGTAGTGGAGGCAGCGGGTATAGCAATCAGCCCCAGCATTTT
CDR3: CASSGGSGYSNQPQHF

V: TRBV21-1
J: TRBJ1-6
size: once
D: .
DNA: TGTGCCAGCAGCAAGGGTTCTGGGACAGGGGGCAGTTCACCCCTCCACTTT
CDR3: CASSKGSGTGGSSPLHF

V: TRBV19
J: TRBJ2-7
size: .
D: TRBD1
DNA: TGTGCCAGTAGTATGGGACCGGACAGGGGCTACGAGCAGTACTTC
CDR3: CASSMGPDRGYEQYF

V: TRBV5-1
J: TRBJ2-6
size: .
D: .
DNA: TGCGCCAGCAGCTCTGGCAGGGGCTATTCCCACTCTGGGGCCAACGTCCTGACTTTC
CDR3: CASSSGRGYSHSGANVLTF

V: TRBV3-1/TRBV3-2
J: TRBJ1-5
size: .
D: .
DNA: TGTGCCAGCAGCCAAGTATGGACGGGGAATCAGCCCCAGCATTTT
CDR3: CASSQVWTGNQPQHF

V: TRBV5-1
J: TRBJ2-2
size: .
D: .
DNA: TGCGCCAGCAGCTTGAGTAGCGGACTCACCGGGGAGCTGTTTTTT
CDR3: CASSLSSGLTGELFF

V: TRBV21-1
J: TRBJ1-4
size: once
D: .
DNA: TGTGCCAGCAGCAAAGGTGGTCAGGGTACCCTCCCTACAACTAATGAAAAACTGTTTTTT
CDR3: CASSKGGQGTLPTTNEKLFF

V: TRBV6-1
J: TRBJ1-3
size: once
D: .
DNA: TGTGCCAGCAGTGAACGGGTCGGCCCGTCCTCTGGAAACACCATATATTTT
CDR3: CASSERVGPSSGNTIYF

V: TRBV7-9
J: TRBJ1-1
size: .
D: .
DNA: TGTGCCAGCAATCTCGGGAACACTGAAGCTTTCTTT
CDR3: CASNLGNTEAFF

V: TRBV7-2
J: TRBJ2-1
size: .
D: TRBD1
DNA: TGTGCCAGCAGCTTGGACAGGGGAGGAGTTGAGCAGTTCTTC
CDR3: CASSLDRGGVEQFF

V: TRBV5-1
J: TRBJ2-2
size: .
D: TRBD1
DNA: TGCGCCAGCAGCTTCGGACAGGGAACCGCCGGGGAGCTGTTTTTT
CDR3: CASSFGQGTAGELFF

V: TRBV6-5
J: TRBJ1-4
size: once
D: .
DNA: TGTGCCAGCAGTTACGGGCGGGATAATGAAAAACTGTTTTTT
CDR3: CASSYGRDNEKLFF

V: TRBV7-9
J: TRBJ2-5
size: .
D: .
DNA: TGTGCCAGCATCCCACCTCCCTATGAGACCCAGTACTTC
CDR3: CASIPPPYETQYF

V: TRBV18
J: TRBJ1-1
size: .
D: .
DNA: TGTGCCAGCTCACCTCTCGGACACGGAGCTTTCTTT
CDR3: CASSPLGHGAFF

V: TRBV2
J: TRBJ1-3
size: .
D: TRBD1
DNA: TGTGCCAGCAGTTTCTCAACAGGGGACTCTGGAAACACCATATATTTT
CDR3: CASSFSTGDSGNTIYF

V: TRBV19
J: TRBJ1-1
size: .
D: .
DNA: TGTGCCAGTAGTCGGGCAGGGGTTGGGAACACTGAAGCTTTCTTT
CDR3: CASSRAGVGNTEAFF

V: TRBV18
J: TRBJ1-1
size: .
D: .
DNA: TGTGCCAGCTCACCCCGGGGGGCGTCGAACACTGAAGCTTTCTTT
CDR3: CASSPRGASNTEAFF

V: TRBV14
J: TRBJ2-2
size: .
D: TRBD2
DNA: TGTGCCAGCAGCCACCTAGCGGGAGGGCCGATCGGGGAGCTGTTTTTT
CDR3: CASSHLAGGPIGELFF

V: TRBV2
J: TRBJ1-6
size: .
D: TRBD1
DNA: TGTGCCAGCAGTGAAGCGCTTGGGACAGGGCGTAATTCACCCCTCCACTTT
CDR3: CASSEALGTGRNSPLHF

V: TRBV19
J: TRBJ2-3
size: .
D: TRBD1
DNA: TGTGCCAGTAGTACCGGGGACAGCCGCACAGATACGCAGTATTTT
CDR3: CASSTGDSRTDTQYF

V: TRBV7-9
J: TRBJ2-3
size: .
D: .
DNA: TGTGCCAGCAGCTCCGGGCCACAGGGTATCACAGATACGCAGTATTTT
CDR3: CASSSGPQGITDTQYF

V: TRBV6-2/TRBV6-3
J: TRBJ2-7
size: .
D: .
DNA: TGTGCCAGCAGTCCACCTAACTACGAGCAGTACTTC
CDR3: CASSPPNYEQYF

V: TRBV19
J: TRBJ1-5
size: .
D: .
DNA: TGTGCCAGTAGTATACGGGGGGTGAGGGTGGTTCCTCAGCCCCAGCATTTT
CDR3: CASSIRGVRVVPQPQHF

V: TRBV10-3
J: TRBJ2-7
size: .
D: .
DNA: TGTGCCATCAGTGAGGGACTAACCCCCTACGAGCAGTACTTC
CDR3: CAISEGLTPYEQYF

V: TRBV10-3
J: TRBJ2-1
size: once
D: .
DNA: TGTGCCATCAGTGGGGCCCGGGGAAGATACAATGAGCAGTTCTTC
CDR3: CAISGARGRYNEQFF

V: TRBV7-3
J: TRBJ2-1
size: .
D: .
DNA: TGTGCCAGCTCCCCAGGCGGAGGCTCCTACAATGAGCAGTTCTTC
CDR3: CASSPGGGSYNEQFF

V: TRBV11-2
J: TRBJ2-1
size: .
D: TRBD2
DNA: TGTGCCAGCAGCGCGGGACTAGCGGGCTACAATGAGCAGTTCTTC
CDR3: CASSAGLAGYNEQFF

V: TRBV18
J: TRBJ1-4
size: .
D: TRBD1
DNA: TGTGCCAGCTCACCTAACCGGGACAGGTCGCAAAAACTGTTTTTT
CDR3: CASSPNRDRSQKLFF

V: TRBV12-5
J: TRBJ1-2
size: .
D: .
DNA: TGTGCTAGTGGTTTGGTACTTGGGCCTGCTAACTATGGCTACACCTTC
CDR3: CASGLVLGPANYGYTF

V: TRBV10-3
J: TRBJ2-3
size: .
D: TRBD2
DNA: TGTGCCATCAGTGAGACGGGAGGGCCCACAGATACGCAGTATTTT
CDR3: CAISETGGPTDTQYF

V: TRBV5-1
J: TRBJ1-2
size: .
D: TRBD1
DNA: TGCGCCAGCAGCTTAGACAGGGTTGGCTACACCTTC
CDR3: CASSLDRVGYTF